This T cell receptor beta chain was sequenced in a study of T-cell reconstitution after alpha-beta-depleted transplantation in children. Study results and caveats: Reportedly, alpha-beta T cells present about two months post-transplant originated from several hundred expanded clones of graft origin. T-cell counts and diversity were attributed mostly to newly produced T cells one year after transplant. From surviving recipient T cells and thymic progenitors came the high day-60 TCRbeta diversity observed in some patients.

Preparing the TCRbeta library involved the use of unique molecular identifiers. One entry per CDR3 protein, called by TCRdb with MiXCR from the PCR reads. Of 600,000 to 700,000 distinct CDR3 sequences detected, under 15% appear once; the ten largest clones hold 0.79%. This clonotype was recorded only once. Its antigen remains unknown. J was trimmed by 2 bases and V by 5 bases; bases with no gene match: 11. The CDR3 consists of 17 residues. Germline values: CDR1 SGHAT, CDR2 FQDESV (reference sequence). The clonotype comes from a girl aged 2 to 9 with congenital amegakaryocytic thrombocytopenia, due to receive a stem cell transplant. Source: PBMCs, taken before TCRalphabeta/CD19-depleted stem cell transplant. The chain uses TRBV11-1 and TRBJ2-3, with TRBD2 matching 9 bases. CDR3 sequence: CASSRSTGLAATDTQYF. The CDR3 DNA is TGTGCCAGCAGCCGATCTACGGGACTAGCAGCCACAGATACGCAGTATTTT.